This T cell receptor (beta chain) was recovered during a study of T cells in localized non-small cell lung cancer. Notes on the study in general: The highest T cell clonality was in uninvolved adjacent lung, above tumor. Heterogeneity remains possible, as sequencing covered one tumor region only. Turning up in adjacent lung were a median roughly 60 of the top 100 tumor clones. Increased T cell density in blood showed an association with longer overall survival.

The junction had 15 bases not matched to a gene; V was cut back by 4 bases and J by 7 bases. CDR3 length: 15 residues. CDR1 and CDR2 (germline): GTSNPN, SVGIG (reference sequence). The data were produced by immunoSEQ multiplex PCR, yet TCRdb's version contains in-frame clones alone and is incomplete. This table has 25,000 to 30,000 clones, about 91% appearing once. Turning to this clone: Its antigen is not known.

The source material was peripheral blood, sampled before any cancer treatment. The receptor was derived from a female donor over 55 with stage I lung adenocarcinoma. The genes are TRBV30 and TRBJ1-2, with TRBD1 matching over 7 bases. DNA for the CDR3: TGTGCCTGGACGAAACCGGGACAGACTAGGGGTGGCTACACCTTC. Protein: CAWTKPGQTRGGYTF.